The TCR beta chain described here comes from a study of CD8+CD57+ T cells in acquired aplastic anemia. Study in general: Sorted cells (CD4+ and CD8+) yielded DNA amounts that averaged 3.2 ug. Notes on the study in general: About 29 sequences, all CD8+ CDR3, were shared between patients and controls.

In patients chosen for sequencing, flow cytometry had shown CD8+CD57+ cell expansion. All patients were therapy-naive when blood was sampled. The CDR3 covers 17 residues. V shed 1 base and J shed 2 bases, with 17 bases lying between them. Germline CDR1 and CDR2: SEHNR and FQNEAQ (reference sequence). Genomic DNA, the template, was used for profiling of the TCR beta VDJ and CDR3. TCRdb reprocessed the reads with MiXCR, giving one entry per CDR3 protein. The repertoire includes some 170,000 distinct CDR3 sequences, around 75% of them detected once, and more than 35% sits in the top ten. As for this clonotype: What it binds is unknown.

Sequences were obtained from sorted CD4+, CD8+, or CD8+CD57+ T cells (not recorded which) from PBMCs. The genes are TRBV7-9 and TRBJ1-1, with D possibly being TRBD1 (6 bases). This receptor was obtained from a human donor with aplastic anemia. CDR3 in amino acids: CASSLGLKQGFNTEAFF. CDR3 coding DNA: TGTGCCAGCAGCTTAGGACTTAAACAGGGCTTTAACACTGAAGCTTTCTTT.